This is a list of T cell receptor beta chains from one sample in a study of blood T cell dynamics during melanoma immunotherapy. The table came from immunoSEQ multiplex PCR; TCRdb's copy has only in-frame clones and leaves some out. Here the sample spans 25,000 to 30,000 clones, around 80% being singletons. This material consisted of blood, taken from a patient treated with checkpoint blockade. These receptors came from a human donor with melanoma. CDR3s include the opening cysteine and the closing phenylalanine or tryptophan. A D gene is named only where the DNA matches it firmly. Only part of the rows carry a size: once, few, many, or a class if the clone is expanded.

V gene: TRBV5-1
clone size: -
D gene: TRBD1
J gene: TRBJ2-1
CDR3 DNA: TGCGCCAGCAGCTTAGACGGACAGGGAAATGAGCAGTTCTTC
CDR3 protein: CASSLDGQGNEQFF

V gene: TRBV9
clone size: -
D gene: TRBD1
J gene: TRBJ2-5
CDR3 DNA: TGTGCCAGCAGCGACCTCTCGGGCAGGGGGCAGGAGACCCAGTACTTC
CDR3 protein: CASSDLSGRGQETQYF

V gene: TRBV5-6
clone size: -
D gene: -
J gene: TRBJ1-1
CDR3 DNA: TGTGCCAGCAGCTTGGCCTCGGAGATTGAAGCTTTCTTT
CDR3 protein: CASSLASEIEAFF

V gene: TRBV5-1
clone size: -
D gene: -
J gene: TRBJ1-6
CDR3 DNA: TGCGCCAGCAGCTTGGCCGCAGGGAGGAATTCACCCCTCCACTTT
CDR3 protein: CASSLAAGRNSPLHF

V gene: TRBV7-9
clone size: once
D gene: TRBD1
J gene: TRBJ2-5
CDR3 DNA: TGTGCCAGCAGCTTAGGGTCCGGACAGGGTATTAAGGAGACCCAGTACTTC
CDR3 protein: CASSLGSGQGIKETQYF

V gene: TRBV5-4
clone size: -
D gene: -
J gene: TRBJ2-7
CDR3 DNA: TGTGCCAGCAGCAGGGGGGACAGCTCCTACGAGCAGTACTTC
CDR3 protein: CASSRGDSSYEQYF

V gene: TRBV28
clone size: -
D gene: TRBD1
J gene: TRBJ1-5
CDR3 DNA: TGTGCCAGCAGTTCCGTTATGGGAACAGGGGATAGCAATCAGCCCCAGCATTTT
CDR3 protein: CASSSVMGTGDSNQPQHF

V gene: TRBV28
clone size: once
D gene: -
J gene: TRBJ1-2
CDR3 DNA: TGTGCCAGCAGTTTATCTGGGAGGTATGGCTACACCTTC
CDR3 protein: CASSLSGRYGYTF

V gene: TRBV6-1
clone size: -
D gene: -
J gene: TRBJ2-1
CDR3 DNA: TGTGCCAGCAGTGGGGGACCGGGAGAGCAGTTCTTC
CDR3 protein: CASSGGPGEQFF

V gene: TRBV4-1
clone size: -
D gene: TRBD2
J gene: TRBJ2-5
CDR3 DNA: TGCGCCAGCAGCCAAGATGCGGCGCCGGGGACTAGCGGGAGGGGTGAGACCCAGTACTTC
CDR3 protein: CASSQDAAPGTSGRGETQYF

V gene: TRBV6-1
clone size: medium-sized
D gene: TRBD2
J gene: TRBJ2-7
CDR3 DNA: TGTGCCAGCAGTGGGGGAGGGGCCCTCTCCTACGAGCAGTACTTC
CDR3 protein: CASSGGGALSYEQYF

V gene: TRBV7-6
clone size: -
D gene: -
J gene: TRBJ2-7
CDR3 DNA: TGTGCCAGCAGCTTAGTGGCAGGCGTTTCCTACGAGCAGTACTTC
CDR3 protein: CASSLVAGVSYEQYF

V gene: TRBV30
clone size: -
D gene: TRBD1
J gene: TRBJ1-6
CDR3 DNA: TGTGCCTGGAGTGGTCCCGGGACAGGGAATTCACCCCTCCACTTT
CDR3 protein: CAWSGPGTGNSPLHF

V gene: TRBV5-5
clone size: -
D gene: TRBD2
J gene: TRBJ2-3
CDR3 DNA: TGTGCCAGCAGCAAGCTAGCGGGGGGGCTAAGCACAGATACGCAGTATTTT
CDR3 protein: CASSKLAGGLSTDTQYF

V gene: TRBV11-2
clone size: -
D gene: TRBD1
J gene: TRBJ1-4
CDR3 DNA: TGTGCCAGCAGCCTGGGACAGGGAGCAGAAAAACTGTTTTTT
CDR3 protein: CASSLGQGAEKLFF

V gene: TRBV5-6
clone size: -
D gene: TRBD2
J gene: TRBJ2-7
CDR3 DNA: TGTGCCAGCAGCTTGGTAGGGGAGGGTGAGCAGTACTTC
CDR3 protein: CASSLVGEGEQYF

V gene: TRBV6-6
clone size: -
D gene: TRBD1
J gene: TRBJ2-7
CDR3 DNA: TGTGCCAGCAGTTGGACCGGGACAGGATTCTACGAGCAGTACTTC
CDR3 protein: CASSWTGTGFYEQYF

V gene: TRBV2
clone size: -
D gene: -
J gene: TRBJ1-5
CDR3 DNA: TGTGCCAGCAGGAGAACAGGGCCGAGCAATCAGCCCCAGCATTTT
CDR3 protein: CASRRTGPSNQPQHF

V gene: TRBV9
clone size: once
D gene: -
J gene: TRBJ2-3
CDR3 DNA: TGTGCCAGCATTGAGATCTCCGGGGATACGCAGTATTTT
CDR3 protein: CASIEISGDTQYF

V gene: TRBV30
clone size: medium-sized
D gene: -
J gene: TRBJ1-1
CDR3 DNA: TGTGCCTGGAGTCGGGGACAAAACACTGAAGCTTTCTTT
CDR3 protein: CAWSRGQNTEAFF

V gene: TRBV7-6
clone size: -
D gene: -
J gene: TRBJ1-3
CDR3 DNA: TGTGCCAGCAGCTTAGAGGGAGCAGGGGCTGGAAACACCATATATTTT
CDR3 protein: CASSLEGAGAGNTIYF

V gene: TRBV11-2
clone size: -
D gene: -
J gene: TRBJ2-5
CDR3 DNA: TGTGCCAGCAGCTCCCTCGAGGGATTACAGGGCCCCGAGACCCAGTACTTC
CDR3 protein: CASSSLEGLQGPETQYF

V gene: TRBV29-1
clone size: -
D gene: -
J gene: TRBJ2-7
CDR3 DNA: TGCAGCGTTGAAATACAGAACTCCTACGAGCAGTACTTC
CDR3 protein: CSVEIQNSYEQYF

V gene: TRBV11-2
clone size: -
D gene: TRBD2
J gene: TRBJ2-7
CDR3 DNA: TGTGCCAGCAGCCCCGGGCTAGCGGGATTCTACGAGCAGTACTTC
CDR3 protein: CASSPGLAGFYEQYF

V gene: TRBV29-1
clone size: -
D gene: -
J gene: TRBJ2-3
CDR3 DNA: TGCAGCGTGGCCGAGGCTACCAAGAGCACAGATACGCAGTATTTT
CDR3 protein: CSVAEATKSTDTQYF

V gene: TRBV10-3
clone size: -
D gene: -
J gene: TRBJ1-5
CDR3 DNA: TGTGCCATCAGTGAGACCGCGGGAAGCGGGCAGCCCCAGCATTTT
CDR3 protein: CAISETAGSGQPQHF

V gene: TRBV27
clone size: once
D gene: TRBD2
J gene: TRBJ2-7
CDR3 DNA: TGTGCCAGCAGTTTAAGCGGGAGGTACCACGAGCAGTACTTC
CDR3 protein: CASSLSGRYHEQYF

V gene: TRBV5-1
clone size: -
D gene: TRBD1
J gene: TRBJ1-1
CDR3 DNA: TGCGCCAGCAGCTTGGCCTGGGACAGTCTCATGAACACTGAAGCTTTCTTT
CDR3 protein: CASSLAWDSLMNTEAFF

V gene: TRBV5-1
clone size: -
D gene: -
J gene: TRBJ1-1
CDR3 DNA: TGCGCCAGCAGCTTGGGATGGGCTGAAGCTTTCTTT
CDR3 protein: CASSLGWAEAFF

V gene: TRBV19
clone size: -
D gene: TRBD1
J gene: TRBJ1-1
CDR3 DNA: TGTGCCAGTAACACTCCGGGAACAGGGGGATACGCTGAAGCTTTCTTT
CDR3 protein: CASNTPGTGGYAEAFF

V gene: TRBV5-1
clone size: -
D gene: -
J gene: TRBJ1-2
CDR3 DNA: TGCGCCAGCACCGGTGTACAGGGCGGGGGCTACACCTTC
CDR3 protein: CASTGVQGGGYTF

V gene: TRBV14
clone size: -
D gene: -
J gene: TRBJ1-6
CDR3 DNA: TGTGCCAGCAGCCAAGATCGAGGCAGGGTTGATTCACCCCTCCACTTT
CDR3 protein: CASSQDRGRVDSPLHF

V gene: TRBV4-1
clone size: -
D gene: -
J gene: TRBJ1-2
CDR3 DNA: TGCGCCAGCAGCCAAGATAGTGCGGATGGCTACACCTTC
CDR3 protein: CASSQDSADGYTF

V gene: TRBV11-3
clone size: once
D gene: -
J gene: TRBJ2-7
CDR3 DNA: TGTGCCAGCAGCTTAGCGCAGGGAACCGAGCAGTACTTC
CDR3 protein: CASSLAQGTEQYF

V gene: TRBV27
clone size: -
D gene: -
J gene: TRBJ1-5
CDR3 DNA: TGTGCCAGCAGTTTGGGATCGGGGAATCAGCCCCAGCATTTT
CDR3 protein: CASSLGSGNQPQHF

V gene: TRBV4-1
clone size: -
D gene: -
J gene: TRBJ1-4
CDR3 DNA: TGCGCCAGCAGCCATTCAGAGGGGGGGGAGCTGGATGAAAAACTGTTTTTT
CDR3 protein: CASSHSEGGELDEKLFF

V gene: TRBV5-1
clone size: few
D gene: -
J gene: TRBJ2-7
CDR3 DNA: TGCGCCAGCAGCAAAGGGGGGAGTAGCTCCTACGAGCAGTACTTC
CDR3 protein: CASSKGGSSSYEQYF

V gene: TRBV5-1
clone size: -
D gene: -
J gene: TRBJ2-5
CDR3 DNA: TGCGCCAGCAGCTTGTGGGGTCGGGAGACCCAGTACTTC
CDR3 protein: CASSLWGRETQYF

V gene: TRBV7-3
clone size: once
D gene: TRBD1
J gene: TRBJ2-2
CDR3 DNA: TGTGCCAGCAGCCCCCAAGGGGGCCTGAACACCGGGGAGCTGTTTTTT
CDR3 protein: CASSPQGGLNTGELFF

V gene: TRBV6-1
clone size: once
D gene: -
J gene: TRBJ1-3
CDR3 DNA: TGTGCCAGCAGTGAAGCAAGGGGGGCGAGCTCTGGAAACACCATATATTTT
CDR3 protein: CASSEARGASSGNTIYF

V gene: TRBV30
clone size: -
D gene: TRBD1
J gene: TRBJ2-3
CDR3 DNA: TGTGCCTGGAGCGAGACAGGGGGTGTCAGGGATACGCAGTATTTT
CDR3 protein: CAWSETGGVRDTQYF

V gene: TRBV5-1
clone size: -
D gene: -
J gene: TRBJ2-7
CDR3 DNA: TGCGCCAGCAGCTTGGGCTGGGGCGGGGAGCAGTACTTC
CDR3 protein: CASSLGWGGEQYF

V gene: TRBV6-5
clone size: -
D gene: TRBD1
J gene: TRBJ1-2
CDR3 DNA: TGTGCCAGCAGCCAAGGGTGGACAGGGGCGGGTGGCTACACCTTC
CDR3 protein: CASSQGWTGAGGYTF

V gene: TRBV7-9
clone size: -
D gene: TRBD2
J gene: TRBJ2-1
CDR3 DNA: TGTGCCAGCAAAGGGCTAGCGGGATCGGATGAGCAGTTCTTC
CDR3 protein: CASKGLAGSDEQFF

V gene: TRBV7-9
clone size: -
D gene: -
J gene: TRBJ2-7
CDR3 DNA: TGTGCCAGCAGCCCCGACAGGCTCGGGACCCACGAGCAGTACTTC
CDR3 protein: CASSPDRLGTHEQYF